Presented here are 14 T cell receptor beta chains from one specimen sequenced in a study of T cells after yellow fever vaccination. TCRdb processed the 5' RACE reads anew with MiXCR; each CDR3 protein has one entry. The data show a few hundred thousand distinct CDR3 sequences, with 6.8% seen just once and around 17% held by the top ten. Material: PBMCs, obtained approximately 40 days after the first yellow fever vaccination. These receptors were collected from a man aged 18-30 years who received the YFV17D yellow fever vaccine.

This clonotype has at least ten counts. V usage is TRBV5-5 and J usage is TRBJ2-3; D remains ambiguous. The length of the CDR3 is 14 residues. Per germline, CDR1 SGHKS and CDR2 YYEKEE (reference sequence). V lost 2 bases and J 2 bases, leaving 9 bases between the germline ends. The CDR3 region has the DNA TGTGCCAGCAGCTTCATGAAGAACACAGATACGCAGTATTTT. This gives the protein CASSFMKNTDTQYF.

This clonotype turned up a few times. The V call is TRBV4-1, the J call TRBJ2-5; 9 bases align to TRBD2. V dropped 5 bases and J dropped 2; count of bases not matched to a gene: 9. Germline V gene data show CDR1 as MGHRA and CDR2 as YSYEKL. CDR3 size: 16 residues. The CDR3 region is CASSSLGLATQETQYF. For the CDR3, the DNA is TGCGCCAGCAGCTCCTTAGGACTAGCGACACAAGAGACCCAGTACTTC.

This clonotype has a handful of counts. V and J are TRBV7-2 and TRBJ1-2; tentative D call: TRBD1 (5 bases). Trimming pared 5 bases from V and 8 bases from J, leaving 12 bases between. The CDR3 loop spans 12 amino acids. The V gene's germline CDR1 is SGHTA and CDR2 FQGNSA. CDR3 loop: CASSPRVGGYTF. CDR3 nucleotides: TGTGCCAGCAGCCCCAGGGTTGGGGGCTACACCTTC.

The genes are TRBV25-1 and TRBJ2-1; D not certain. The CDR3 consists of 17 residues. Deletions cut 5 bases from V and 0 bases from J, with 17 bases between. Germline loops: CDR1 MGHDK, CDR2 SYGVNS. In nucleotides, the CDR3 is TGTGCCAGCAGTTACCGGACCTCAACGATCTCCTACAATGAGCAGTTCTTC. It codes for CASSYRTSTISYNEQFF.

V gene TRBV5-4 combines with J gene TRBJ1-2; 10 nucleotides match TRBD1. This CDR3 is built from 17 residues. Germline V lookup: CDR1 SGHNT, CDR2 YYREEE (reference sequence). V shed 4 bases and J 1 base; nucleotides not matched to a gene: 10. This CDR3 is CASSVGQGNRVNYGYTF. DNA of the CDR3: TGTGCCAGCAGCGTGGGACAGGGGAACAGAGTTAACTATGGCTACACCTTC.

This clonotype was counted only a few times. The chain employs TRBV9 and TRBJ1-4, with D tentatively TRBD1 (5 bases). This CDR3 is built from 13 residues. Trimming removed 4 bases from V and 8 bases from J, with 12 bases in between. In germline, CDR1 is SGDLS, CDR2 YYNGEE. CDR3 in DNA: TGTGCCAGCAGCCGACCTGGGGCGGAAAAACTGTTTTTT. Encoded protein: CASSRPGAEKLFF.

The rearrangement links TRBV5-1 to TRBJ2-1; D call uncertain. The CDR3 contains 15 residues. Per the germline V gene, CDR1 is SGHRS and CDR2 is YFSETQ. V gave up 2 bases and J gave up 2 bases, with 11 bases separating them. CDR3 residues: CASSFDGSPYNEQFF. CDR3 DNA sequence: TGCGCCAGCAGCTTTGACGGGTCCCCCTACAATGAGCAGTTCTTC.

This clonotype turned up a few times. This chain joins TRBV12-3 or TRBV12-4 and TRBJ2-3, with D uncertain. V lost 7 bases, J lost 3 bases, and 8 bases lay in between. The CDR3 has 12 amino acids. Here the CDR3 reads CASTLRTDTQYF. CDR3 nucleotides: TGTGCCAGCACTCTTCGGACAGATACGCAGTATTTT.

This clonotype was recorded at least ten times. The CDR3 DNA is TGTGCCAGCAGTTTAACCGGACAGCTGAACACTGAAGCTTTCTTT. Amino acid sequence: CASSLTGQLNTEAFF. V usage is TRBV27 and J usage is TRBJ1-1; maybe TRBD1 (6 bases). This CDR3 spans 15 amino acids. Deletions cut 2 bases from V and 0 bases from J, with 10 bases between. Germline values: CDR1 MNHEY, CDR2 SMNVEV (reference sequence).

V is TRBV7-6 and J is TRBJ2-1; 12 bases fit TRBD1. This CDR3 is built from 16 residues. Germline V gene sequence: CDR1 SGHVS, CDR2 FNYEAQ. J gave up 8 bases and V 5 bases, and 10 bases lay outside the gene matches. CDR3 sequence (DNA): TGTGCCAGCAGCCCTTTCGCCGGGACAGGGGGCGATGAGCAGTTCTTC. Protein product: CASSPFAGTGGDEQFF.

This clonotype came up a few times. V gene TRBV4-1 combines with J gene TRBJ1-5; 7 nucleotides agree with TRBD1. The V and J ends lost 0 bases and 2 bases, in that order; junction bases with no gene match: 16. Germline-derived CDR1 and CDR2 are MGHRA and YSYEKL. This CDR3 spans 20 amino acids. In nucleotides, the CDR3 is TGCGCCAGCAGCCAAGAGGGTCGGCAGGGGGAGTTTGTTGGCAATCAGCCCCAGCATTTT. Translated: CASSQEGRQGEFVGNQPQHF.

This clonotype was found many times. V usage is TRBV12-3 or TRBV12-4 and J usage is TRBJ2-7; D is possibly TRBD2 (6 bases). CDR3 length: 15 residues. The germline V and J ends were trimmed by 6 bases and 1 base, with 16 bases remaining between them. In nucleotides, the CDR3 is TGTGCCAGCAGCCGTAGGGACTCCCCTTCCTACGAGCAGTACTTC. This translates into CASSRRDSPSYEQYF.

This clonotype was counted ten times or more. This chain links TRBV7-9 with TRBJ1-1; possibly TRBD1 for D (5 bases). Germline V CDR1 and CDR2: SEHNR, FQNEAQ (reference sequence). There are 13 residues in the CDR3. With 5 bases removed from V and 6 bases from J, the gap between germline ends came to 13 bases. The CDR3 region has the DNA TGTGCCAGCAGCCAAGCGGGGCTAGCTGAAGCTTTCTTT. Translated: CASSQAGLAEAFF.

This clonotype appeared many times. The rearrangement uses TRBV6-2 or TRBV6-3 and TRBJ2-5; TRBD2 aligns across 8 bases. The V and J ends lost 2 bases and 1 base, in that order; junction bases with no gene match: 3. This CDR3 is 15 amino acids long. Germline V lookup: CDR1 MNHEY, CDR2 SVGEGT. The CDR3 here is CASSYTSGGQETQYF. The CDR3 DNA reads as TGTGCCAGCAGTTACACAAGCGGGGGCCAAGAGACCCAGTACTTC.